What follows is one T cell receptor (beta chain) and its context. As processed by the authors: Counts of nucleated cells, estimated from reference gene primer amplification, were obtained. Method: immunoSEQ multiplex PCR; TCRdb's copy keeps in-frame clones and lacks some. That table furnishes V, J and clone size, whereas the DNA furnished D and trimming. The data show 100,000 to 150,000 clones, with approximately 84% seen just once and 17% held by the top ten. This sample is part of a study of blood T cell repertoires in COVID-19. As for the study in general: Samples of COVID-19 (acute and convalescent) were obtained from the United States, Italy and Spain. In each case, the material was cDNA or gDNA derived from T cells, B-cell-depleted T cells, or PBMCs.

Between the trimmed V and J ends, which lost 3 bases and 11 bases, there was a span of 19 bases. The germline V gene encodes CDR1 GTSNPN and CDR2 SVGIG (reference sequence). This CDR3 is built from 13 residues. This TCR derives from a woman over 75 with acute or convalescent COVID-19. Source material: peripheral blood. V is TRBV30 and J is TRBJ1-1; no clear D. CDR3: CAWSQEGPAYAFF. The CDR3 DNA is TGTGCCTGGAGCCAAGAGGGCCCAGCCTATGCTTTCTTT.